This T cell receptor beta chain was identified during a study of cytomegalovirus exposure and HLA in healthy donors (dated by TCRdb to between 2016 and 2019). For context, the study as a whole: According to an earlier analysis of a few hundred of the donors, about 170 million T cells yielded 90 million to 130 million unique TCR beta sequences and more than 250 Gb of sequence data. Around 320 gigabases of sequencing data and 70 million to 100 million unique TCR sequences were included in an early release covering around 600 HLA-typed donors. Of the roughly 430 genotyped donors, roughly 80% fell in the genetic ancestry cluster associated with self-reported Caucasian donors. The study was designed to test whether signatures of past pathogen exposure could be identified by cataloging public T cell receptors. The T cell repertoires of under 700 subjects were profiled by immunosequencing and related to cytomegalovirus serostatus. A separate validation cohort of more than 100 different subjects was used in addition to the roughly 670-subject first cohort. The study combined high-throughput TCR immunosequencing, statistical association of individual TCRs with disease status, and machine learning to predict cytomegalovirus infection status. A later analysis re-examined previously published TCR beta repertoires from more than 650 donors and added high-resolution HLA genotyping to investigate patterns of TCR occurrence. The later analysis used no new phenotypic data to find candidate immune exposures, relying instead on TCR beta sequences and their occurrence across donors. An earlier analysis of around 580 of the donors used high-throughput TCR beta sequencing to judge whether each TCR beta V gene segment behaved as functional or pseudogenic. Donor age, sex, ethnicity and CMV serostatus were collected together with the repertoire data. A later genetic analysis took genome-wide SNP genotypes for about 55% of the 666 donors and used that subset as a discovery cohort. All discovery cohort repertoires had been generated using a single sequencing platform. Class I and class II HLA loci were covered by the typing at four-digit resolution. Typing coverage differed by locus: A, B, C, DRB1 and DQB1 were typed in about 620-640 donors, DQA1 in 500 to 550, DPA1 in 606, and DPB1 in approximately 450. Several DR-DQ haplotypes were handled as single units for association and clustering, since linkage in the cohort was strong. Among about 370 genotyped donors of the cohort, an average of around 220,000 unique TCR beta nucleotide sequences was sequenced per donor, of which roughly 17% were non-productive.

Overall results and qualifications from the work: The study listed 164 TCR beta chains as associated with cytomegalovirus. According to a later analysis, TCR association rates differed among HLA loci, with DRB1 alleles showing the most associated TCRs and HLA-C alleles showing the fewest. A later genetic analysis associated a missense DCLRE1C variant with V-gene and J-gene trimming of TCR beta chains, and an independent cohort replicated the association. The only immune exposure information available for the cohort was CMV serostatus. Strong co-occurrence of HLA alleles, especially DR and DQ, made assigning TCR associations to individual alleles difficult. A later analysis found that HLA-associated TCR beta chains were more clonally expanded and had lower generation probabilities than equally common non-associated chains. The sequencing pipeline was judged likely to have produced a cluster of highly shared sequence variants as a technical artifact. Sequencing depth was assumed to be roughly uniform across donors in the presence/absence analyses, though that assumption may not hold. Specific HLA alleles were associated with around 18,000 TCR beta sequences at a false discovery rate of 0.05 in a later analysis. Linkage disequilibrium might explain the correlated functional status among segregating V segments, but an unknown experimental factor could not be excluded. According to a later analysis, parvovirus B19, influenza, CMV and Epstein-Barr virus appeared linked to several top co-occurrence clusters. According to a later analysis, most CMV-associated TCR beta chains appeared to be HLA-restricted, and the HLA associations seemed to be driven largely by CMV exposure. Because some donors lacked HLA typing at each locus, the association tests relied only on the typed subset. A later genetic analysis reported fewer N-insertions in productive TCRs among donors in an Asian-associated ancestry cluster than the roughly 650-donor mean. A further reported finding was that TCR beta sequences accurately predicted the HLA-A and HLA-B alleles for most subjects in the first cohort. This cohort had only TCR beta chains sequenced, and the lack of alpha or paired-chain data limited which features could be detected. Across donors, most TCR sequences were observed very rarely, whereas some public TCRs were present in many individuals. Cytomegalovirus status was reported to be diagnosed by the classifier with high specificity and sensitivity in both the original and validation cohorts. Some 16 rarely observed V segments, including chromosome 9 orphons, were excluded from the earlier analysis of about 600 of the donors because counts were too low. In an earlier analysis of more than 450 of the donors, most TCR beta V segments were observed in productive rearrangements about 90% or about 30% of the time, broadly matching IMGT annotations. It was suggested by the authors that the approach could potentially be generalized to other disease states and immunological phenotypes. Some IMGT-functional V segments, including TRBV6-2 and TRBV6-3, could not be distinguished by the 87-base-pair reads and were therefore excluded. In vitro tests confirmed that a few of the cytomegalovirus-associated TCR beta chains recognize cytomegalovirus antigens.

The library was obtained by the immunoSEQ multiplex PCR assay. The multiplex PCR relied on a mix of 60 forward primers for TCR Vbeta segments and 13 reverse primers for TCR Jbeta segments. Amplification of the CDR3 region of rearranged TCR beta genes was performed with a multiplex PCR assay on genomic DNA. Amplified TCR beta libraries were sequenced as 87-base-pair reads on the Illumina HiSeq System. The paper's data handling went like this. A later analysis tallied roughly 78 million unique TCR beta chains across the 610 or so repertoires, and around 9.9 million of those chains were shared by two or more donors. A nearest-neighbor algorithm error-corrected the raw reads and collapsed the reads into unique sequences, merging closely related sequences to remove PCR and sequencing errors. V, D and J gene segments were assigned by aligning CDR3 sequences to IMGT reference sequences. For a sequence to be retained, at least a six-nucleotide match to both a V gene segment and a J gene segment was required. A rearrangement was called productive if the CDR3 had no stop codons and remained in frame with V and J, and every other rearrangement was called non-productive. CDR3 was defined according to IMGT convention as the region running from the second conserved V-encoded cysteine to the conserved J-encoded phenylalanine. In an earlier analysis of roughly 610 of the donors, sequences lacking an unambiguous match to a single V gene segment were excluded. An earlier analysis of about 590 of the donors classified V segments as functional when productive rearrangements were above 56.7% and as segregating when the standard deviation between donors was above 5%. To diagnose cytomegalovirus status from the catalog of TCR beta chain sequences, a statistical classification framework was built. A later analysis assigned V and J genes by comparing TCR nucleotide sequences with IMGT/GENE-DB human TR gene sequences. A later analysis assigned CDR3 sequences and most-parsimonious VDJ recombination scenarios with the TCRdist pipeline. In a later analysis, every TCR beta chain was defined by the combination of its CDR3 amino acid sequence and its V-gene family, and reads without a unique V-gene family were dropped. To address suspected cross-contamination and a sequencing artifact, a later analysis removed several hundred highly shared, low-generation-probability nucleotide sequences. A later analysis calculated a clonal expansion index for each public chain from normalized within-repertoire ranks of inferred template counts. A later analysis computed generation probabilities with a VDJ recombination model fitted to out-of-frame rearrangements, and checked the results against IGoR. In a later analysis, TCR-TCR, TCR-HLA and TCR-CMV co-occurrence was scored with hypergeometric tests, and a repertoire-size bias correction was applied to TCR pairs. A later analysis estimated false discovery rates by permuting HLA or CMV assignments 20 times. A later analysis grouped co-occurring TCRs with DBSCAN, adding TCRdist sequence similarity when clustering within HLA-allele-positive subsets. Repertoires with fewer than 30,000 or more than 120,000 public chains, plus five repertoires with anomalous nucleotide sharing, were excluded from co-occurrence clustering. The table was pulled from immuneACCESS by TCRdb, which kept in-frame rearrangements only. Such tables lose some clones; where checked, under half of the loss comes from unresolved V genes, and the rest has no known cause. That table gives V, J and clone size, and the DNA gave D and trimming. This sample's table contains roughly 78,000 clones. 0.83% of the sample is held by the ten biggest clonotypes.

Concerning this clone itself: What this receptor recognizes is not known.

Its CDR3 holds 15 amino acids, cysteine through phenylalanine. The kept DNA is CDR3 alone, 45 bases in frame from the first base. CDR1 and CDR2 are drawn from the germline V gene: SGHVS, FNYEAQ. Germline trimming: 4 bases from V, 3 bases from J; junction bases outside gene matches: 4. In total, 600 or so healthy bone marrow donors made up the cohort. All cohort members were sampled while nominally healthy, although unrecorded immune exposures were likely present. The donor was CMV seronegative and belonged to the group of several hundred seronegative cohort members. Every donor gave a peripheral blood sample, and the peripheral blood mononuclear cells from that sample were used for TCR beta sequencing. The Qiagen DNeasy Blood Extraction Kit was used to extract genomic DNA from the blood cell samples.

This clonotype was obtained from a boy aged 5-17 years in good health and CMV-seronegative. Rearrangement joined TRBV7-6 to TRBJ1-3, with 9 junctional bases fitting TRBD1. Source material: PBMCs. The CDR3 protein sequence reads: CASSSGQGFGNTIYF. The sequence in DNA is TGTGCCAGCAGCTCAGGACAGGGGTTTGGAAACACCATATATTTT. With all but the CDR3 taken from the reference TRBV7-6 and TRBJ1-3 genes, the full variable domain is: GAGVSQSPRYKVTKRGQDVALRCDPISGHVSLYWYRQALGQGPEFLTYFNYEAQQDKSGLPNDRFSAERPEGSISTLTIQRTEQRDSAMYRCASSSGQGFGNTIYFGEGSWLTVV.